This T cell receptor beta chain was sequenced in a study of blood T cell repertoires in COVID-19. About the study: Both acute and convalescent COVID-19 samples were obtained from the United States, Italy and Spain.

Method: immunoSEQ multiplex PCR; TCRdb's copy keeps in-frame clones and lacks some. The sample shows 91,000 or so clones, 85% to 90% of them seen only once. Deletions cut 7 bases from V and 6 bases from J, with 24 bases between. This CDR3 contains 16 residues. Germline V lookup: CDR1 SNHLY, CDR2 FYNNEI. This chain connects TRBV2 to TRBJ1-2; D is unresolved. Sequencing was done on a sample of peripheral blood. This sequence was found in a human donor in a cohort sampled during active COVID-19. In DNA form, the CDR3 reads TGTGCCAGCACCAACCTCAGGAGAGGGAAGGAGAATGGCTACACCTTC. Its protein is CASTNLRRGKENGYTF.